This section outlines one TCR beta chain sequence together with its context. Per the original data handling: Amplifying reference gene primers gave estimates of nucleated cell counts. The protocol was immunoSEQ multiplex PCR, while the TCRdb copy is restricted to in-frame clones and leaves out a portion. D and trimming come from the DNA, and the V and J calls and clone size come from that table. Counted here are roughly 120,000 clones, 90% occurring once; the ten biggest clones make up 3.7%. These data belong to a study of blood T cell repertoires in COVID-19. At the level of the study: Italy, Spain and the United States were the sources of the convalescent and acute COVID-19 samples. Sources were T cells, B-cell-depleted T cells, or PBMCs; the material itself was cDNA or gDNA.

V shed 2 bases and J 4 bases; nucleotides not matched to a gene: 11. The CDR3 sequence is 18 residues long. CDR1 is SGHNT, CDR2 YENEEA, per germline. The chain couples TRBV11-3 to TRBJ2-2; TRBD1 agrees at 9 bases. The receptor was isolated from a man aged 45-65 years with active COVID-19. Material for sequencing was peripheral blood. The CDR3 DNA sequence: TGTGCCAGCAGCTTAAGGGGGACCGGGACAGGGTCCACCGGGGAGCTGTTTTTT. Protein sequence: CASSLRGTGTGSTGELFF.